This TCR beta chain appears in the sequencing data of a study of shared clonotypes between healthy human individuals. The junction had 1 base not matched to a gene; V was cut back by 3 bases and J by 0 bases. CDR1 is SGHTA, CDR2 FQGNSA, per germline. The CDR3 extends over 15 amino acids. Repertoires were generated with immunoSEQ multiplex PCR, while TCRdb's copy carries only in-frame clones and drops some. In the table there are roughly 2.5 million clones, around nine tenths of which are singletons. The chain carries TRBV7-2 and TRBJ2-1; 8 bases align to TRBD2. This sequence was found in a man younger than 30 in good health. The sample was naive CD4+ T cells sorted from blood. The subset here: CD45RA+ positively selected. DNA of the CDR3: TGTGCCAGCAGCTTGCGGGAGGACTCCTACAATGAGCAGTTCTTC. This gives the protein CASSLREDSYNEQFF.